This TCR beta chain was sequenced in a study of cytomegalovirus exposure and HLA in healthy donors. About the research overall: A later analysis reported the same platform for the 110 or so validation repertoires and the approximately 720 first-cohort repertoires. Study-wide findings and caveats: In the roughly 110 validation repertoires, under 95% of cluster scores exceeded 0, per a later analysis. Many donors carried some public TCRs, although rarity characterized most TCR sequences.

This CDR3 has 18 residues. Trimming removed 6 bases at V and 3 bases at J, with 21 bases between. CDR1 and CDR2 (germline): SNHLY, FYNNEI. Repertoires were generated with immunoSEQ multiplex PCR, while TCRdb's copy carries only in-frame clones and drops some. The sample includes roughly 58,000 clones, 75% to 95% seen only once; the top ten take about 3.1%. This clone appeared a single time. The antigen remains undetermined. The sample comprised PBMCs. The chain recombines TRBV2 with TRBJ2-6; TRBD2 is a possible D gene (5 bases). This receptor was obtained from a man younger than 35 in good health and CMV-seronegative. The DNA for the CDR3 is TGTGCCAGCAGCGATTTACTTAGGCGGGTAGATGGGGCCAACGTCCTGACTTTC. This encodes CASSDLLRRVDGANVLTF.